A single sample is the source of the 3 T cell receptor beta chains below, sequenced in a study of blood T cells in healthy people across ages. A J-beta primer mix and a sample-barcoded 5' primer were used in a second PCR of roughly 7 to 12 cycles. Via MiXCR, TCRdb re-called the 5' RACE reads, giving one row per CDR3 protein. The data hold 1,500,000 or so distinct CDR3 sequences, with 35% to 45% observed a single time. Sequencing was done on a sample of blood. Receptor source: a woman aged 18-30 years in good health.

The J gene is TRBJ2-5, the V gene TRBV10-2; possibly TRBD2 for D (6 bases). This CDR3 contains 16 residues. Germline lookup yields CDR1 WSHSY and CDR2 SAAADI. V gave up 2 bases and J gave up 2 bases, with 15 bases separating them. This CDR3 reads CASSEIGGLSQETQYF. The CDR3 DNA is TGCGCCAGCAGTGAGATAGGAGGACTATCACAAGAGACCCAGTACTTC.

To note about this clonotype: An end of the junction differs from the germline gene, which may be a read error. The chain joins TRBV29-1 to TRBJ2-7; 7 nucleotides match TRBD1. CDR3 length equals 13 residues. CDR1 SQVTM and CDR2 ANQGSEA come from the germline V gene. CDR3 residues: CSVEGGGQYEQYF. DNA for the CDR3: TGCAGCGTCGAAGGTGGGGGACAGTACGAGCAGTACTTC.

The chain carries TRBV4-1 and TRBJ1-5; 9 nucleotides align to TRBD1. Looked up from germline, CDR1 is MGHRA and CDR2 is YSYEKL. J gave up 7 bases and V 4 bases, and 8 bases lay outside the gene matches. The CDR3 totals 15 residues. The chain's CDR3 is CASSLSGTGTQPQHF. Written as DNA, the CDR3 is TGCGCCAGCAGCCTGTCCGGGACAGGGACGCAGCCCCAGCATTTT.